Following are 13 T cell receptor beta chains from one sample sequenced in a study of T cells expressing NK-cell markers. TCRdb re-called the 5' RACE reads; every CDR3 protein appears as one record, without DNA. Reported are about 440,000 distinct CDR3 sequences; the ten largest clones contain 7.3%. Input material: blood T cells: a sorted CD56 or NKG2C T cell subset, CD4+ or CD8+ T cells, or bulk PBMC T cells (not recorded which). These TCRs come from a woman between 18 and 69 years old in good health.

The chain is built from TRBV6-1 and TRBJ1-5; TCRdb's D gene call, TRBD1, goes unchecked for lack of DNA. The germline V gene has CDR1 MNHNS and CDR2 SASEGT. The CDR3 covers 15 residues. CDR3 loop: CASSEASRGNQPQHF.

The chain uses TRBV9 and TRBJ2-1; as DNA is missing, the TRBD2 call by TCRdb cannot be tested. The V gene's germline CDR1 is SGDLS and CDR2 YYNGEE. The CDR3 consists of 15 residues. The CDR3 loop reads CASSPSGRAYNEQFF. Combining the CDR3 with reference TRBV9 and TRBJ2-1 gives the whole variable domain DSGVTQTPKHLITATGQRVTLRCSPRSGDLSVYWYQQSLDQGLQFLIQYYNGEERAKGNILERFSAQQFPDLHSELNLSSLELGDSALYFCASSPSGRAYNEQFFGPGTRLTVL.

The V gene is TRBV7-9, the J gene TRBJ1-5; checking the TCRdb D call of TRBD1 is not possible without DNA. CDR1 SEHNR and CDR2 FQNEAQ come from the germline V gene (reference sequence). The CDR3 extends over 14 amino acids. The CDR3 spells CASSSNSGTQPQHF.

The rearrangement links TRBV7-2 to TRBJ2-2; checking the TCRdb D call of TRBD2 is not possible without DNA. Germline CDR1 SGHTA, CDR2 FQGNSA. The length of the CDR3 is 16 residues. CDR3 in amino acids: CASSPRGTSGAGELFF.

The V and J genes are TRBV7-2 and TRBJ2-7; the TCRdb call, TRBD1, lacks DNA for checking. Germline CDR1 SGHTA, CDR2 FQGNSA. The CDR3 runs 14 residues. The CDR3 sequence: CASSLEPKGYEQYF.

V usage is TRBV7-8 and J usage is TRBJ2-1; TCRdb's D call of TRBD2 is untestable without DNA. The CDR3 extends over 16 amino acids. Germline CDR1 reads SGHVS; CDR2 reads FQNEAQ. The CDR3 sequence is CASSQSGGRDYNEQFF.

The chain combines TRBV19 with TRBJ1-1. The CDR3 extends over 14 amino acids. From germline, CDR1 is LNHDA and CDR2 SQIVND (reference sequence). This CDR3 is CASSIIPRNTEAFF. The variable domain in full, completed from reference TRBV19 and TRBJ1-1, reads DGGITQSPKYLFRKEGQNVTLSCEQNLNHDAMYWYRQDPGQGLRLIYYSQIVNDFQKGDIAEGYSVSREKKESFPLTVTSAQKNPTAFYLCASSIIPRNTEAFFGQGTRLTVV.

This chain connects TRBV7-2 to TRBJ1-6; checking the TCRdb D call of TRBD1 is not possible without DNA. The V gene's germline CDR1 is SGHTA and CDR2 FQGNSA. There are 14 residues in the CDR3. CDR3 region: CASRWGQSNSPLHF. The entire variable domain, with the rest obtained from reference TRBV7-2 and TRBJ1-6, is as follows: GAGVSQSPSNKVTEKGKDVELRCDPISGHTALYWYRQSLGQGLEFLIYFQGNSAPDKSGLPSDRFSAERTGGSVSTLTIQRTQQEDSAVYLCASRWGQSNSPLHFGNGTRLTVT.

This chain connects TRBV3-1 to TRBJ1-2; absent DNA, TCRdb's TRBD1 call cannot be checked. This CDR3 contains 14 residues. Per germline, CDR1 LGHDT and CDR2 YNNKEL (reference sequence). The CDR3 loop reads CASSQATGLIGYTF.

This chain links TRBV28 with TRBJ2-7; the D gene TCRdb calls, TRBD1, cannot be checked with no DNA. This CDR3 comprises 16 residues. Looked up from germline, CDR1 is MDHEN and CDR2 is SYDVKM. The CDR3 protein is CASSSVPGQGVAEQYF.

CDR3 region: CNGGPDYGYTF. The chain links TRBV20-1 to TRBJ1-2. This CDR3 is built from 11 residues. From germline, CDR1 is DFQATT and CDR2 SNEGSKA (reference sequence).

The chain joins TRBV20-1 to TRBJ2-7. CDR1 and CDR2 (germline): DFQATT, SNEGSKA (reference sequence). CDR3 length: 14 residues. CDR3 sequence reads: CSARDLAGTYEQYF.

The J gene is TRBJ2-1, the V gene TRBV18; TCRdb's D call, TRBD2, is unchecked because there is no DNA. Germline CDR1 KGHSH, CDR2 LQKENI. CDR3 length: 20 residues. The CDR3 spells CASSPLWTSGGKSSYNEQFF.